One sample yielded the 23 T cell receptor beta chains listed below, sequenced in a study of blood T cell repertoires in COVID-19. Libraries were prepared by immunoSEQ multiplex PCR; TCRdb keeps only in-frame clonotypes and omits some of them. The table includes about 290,000 clones, around nine tenths detected once. Sequences were obtained from peripheral blood. These receptors all come from a young woman with COVID-19, enrolled during active disease.

The V gene is TRBV1, the J gene TRBJ1-2. TRBV1 is reported as a pseudogene. The CDR3 loop spans 14 amino acids. The CDR3 protein is CTSSHQGRGEGYTF. CDR3 DNA: TGCACCAGCAGCCACCAAGGGAGGGGAGAGGGCTACACCTTC.

V and J are TRBV19 and TRBJ2-1; D is possibly TRBD2 (5 bases). The germline CDR1 and CDR2 sequences are LNHDA and SQIVND (reference sequence). The CDR3 runs to 15 residues. The ends were cut back, 3 bases at V and 0 bases at J, with 9 bases in the middle. CDR3 bases: TGTGCCAGTAGTATTGTGGGAGCCTCCTACAATGAGCAGTTCTTC. As protein: CASSIVGASYNEQFF.

V and J are TRBV30 and TRBJ1-6; TRBD1 might be the D (5 bases). Germline assignment: CDR1 GTSNPN and CDR2 SVGIG (reference sequence). Deletions cut 0 bases from V and 6 bases from J, with 12 bases between. The CDR3 contains 15 residues. The CDR3 DNA reads as TGTGCCTGGAGTGTCGGGGGAACGGGTAATTCACCCCTCCACTTT. Translating gives CAWSVGGTGNSPLHF.

The chain recombines TRBV21-1 with TRBJ2-7; the D call of TRBD1 is as the table states it, not checked on the DNA. TRBV21-1 is tagged as a pseudogene. The CDR3 length is 15 residues. The CDR3 coding sequence is TGTGCCAGCAGCAAAAACGACAGGTTGCCCTACGAGCAGTACTTC. It translates to CASSKNDRLPYEQYF.

The chain recombines TRBV5-1 with TRBJ1-3, with TRBD1 as a possible D gene (5 bases). Germline CDR1 reads SGHRS; CDR2 reads YFSETQ. V lost 2 bases, J lost 3 bases, and 12 bases lay in between. The CDR3 loop spans 15 amino acids. For the CDR3, the DNA is TGCGCCAGCAGCTTCGGCGGGGGGAGTGGAAACACCATATATTTT. Translating gives CASSFGGGSGNTIYF.

This clone was seen once. This sequence joins TRBV10-2 and TRBJ2-3, with a tentative D call TRBD2 (6 bases). Germline CDR1 reads WSHSY; CDR2 reads SAAADI. The length of the CDR3 is 15 residues. V lost 8 bases and J lost 2, with 17 bases in between. The CDR3 bases are TGCGCCAGCTTAGGGACTCCGGTATCCACAGATACGCAGTATTTT. Translation: CASLGTPVSTDTQYF.

The gene calls are TRBV7-2 and TRBJ2-5; 9 positions match TRBD2. Germline V gene lookup returns CDR1 SGHTA and CDR2 FQGNSA. J lost 1 base, V lost 0 bases, and 3 bases had no gene match. This CDR3 region has 16 residues. The CDR3 sequence: CASSLAGRGGQETQYF. The CDR3 DNA reads as TGTGCCAGCAGCTTAGCAGGGCGGGGGGGCCAAGAGACCCAGTACTTC.

The chain recombines TRBV5-4 with TRBJ1-6; D ambiguous. Germline V lookup: CDR1 SGHNT, CDR2 YYREEE (reference sequence). The CDR3 spans 17 residues. The V and J ends lost 1 base and 0 bases respectively, with 11 bases between them. The chain's CDR3 is CASSLSAGSSYNSPLHF. Written as DNA, the CDR3 is TGTGCCAGCAGCTTGTCGGCAGGAAGCTCCTATAATTCACCCCTCCACTTT.

The V gene is TRBV4-1, the J gene TRBJ1-1; 9 bases are a match to TRBD1. V trimming: 0 bases; J trimming: 8 bases; junction bases outside the gene matches: 7. This CDR3 is built from 15 residues. Germline V lookup: CDR1 MGHRA, CDR2 YSYEKL. CDR3: CASSQERTGALEAFF. For the CDR3, the DNA is TGCGCCAGCAGCCAAGAAAGGACAGGGGCTTTGGAAGCTTTCTTT.

V usage is TRBV13 and J usage is TRBJ1-4; D gene unclear. The CDR3 is 16 residues long. Germline V CDR1 and CDR2: PRHDT, FYEKMQ (reference sequence). V lost 5 bases and J 2 bases, leaving 15 bases between the germline ends. In nucleotides, the CDR3 is TGTGCCAGCAGCGCCCTCGGCGGAGGGACTAATGAAAAACTGTTTTTT. This sequence encodes CASSALGGGTNEKLFF.

The genes are TRBV7-9 and TRBJ2-1; weak D call: TRBD2 (6 bases). CDR3 size: 16 residues. Trimming pared 10 bases from V and 0 bases from J, leaving 19 bases between. CDR1 and CDR2 from the germline V gene are SEHNR and FQNEAQ (reference sequence). As DNA, the CDR3 is TGTGCCATAGCCCCGGAGGGAACGACCTCCTACAATGAGCAGTTCTTC. Its protein product is CAIAPEGTTSYNEQFF.

This chain connects TRBV28 to TRBJ1-2; 7 bases are shared with TRBD1. The CDR3 is 16 amino acids. Trimming at V came to 2 bases and at J to 4 bases, leaving 10 bases not matched to a gene. CDR1 is MDHEN, CDR2 SYDVKM, per germline. The CDR3 DNA reads as TGTGCCAGCAGTTTACAGATAACGGGACAGTCCTATGGCTACACCTTC. This gives the protein CASSLQITGQSYGYTF.

This clone was seen more than once but under ten times. One junction end does not reproduce the germline sequence, and a read error may be involved. The chain is built from TRBV2 and TRBJ2-3; the match to TRBD2 covers 13 bases. Germline V gene data show CDR1 as SNHLY and CDR2 as FYNNEI. The CDR3 runs to 13 residues. The chain's CDR3 is CATGLAGASDPHF. In nucleotides, the CDR3 is TGTGCCACCGGACTAGCGGGGGCCTCCGATCCTCATTTT.

The V gene is TRBV2, the J gene TRBJ2-7; D might be TRBD1 (5 bases). CDR1 is SNHLY and CDR2 is FYNNEI in the germline V gene. Trimming cost V 5 bases and J 6 bases, with 17 bases left between them. The CDR3 length is 14 residues. The CDR3 is CASSTHSTVGEQYF. In DNA form, the CDR3 reads TGTGCCAGCAGTACGCATTCGACAGTCGGCGAGCAGTACTTC.

J is TRBJ2-7 and V is TRBV28, with a tentative D call TRBD2 (7 bases). The CDR3 has 17 amino acids. Trimming stripped 6 bases from V and 7 bases from J, with 28 bases between. Germline-derived CDR1 and CDR2 are MDHEN and SYDVKM. The CDR3 sequence is CASRAGVGGGPPGEQYF. The CDR3 DNA is TGTGCCAGCAGGGCCGGGGTTGGCGGGGGCCCCCCGGGGGAGCAGTACTTC.

The chain joins TRBV12-3 or TRBV12-4 to TRBJ2-1; 8 bases match TRBD2. CDR3 length equals 12 residues. J lost 5 bases, V lost 6 bases, and 0 bases had no gene match. CDR3 sequence (DNA): TGTGCCAGCAGGACTAGCGACAATGAGCAGTTCTTC. This sequence encodes CASRTSDNEQFF.

This sequence joins TRBV12-5 and TRBJ2-2, with 7 bases matching TRBD2. Germline V gives CDR1 LGHNT, CDR2 FRNRAP. The CDR3 loop spans 15 amino acids. Unmatched junction bases numbered 4, after V lost 5 bases and J lost 1 base. CDR3 DNA sequence: TGTGCTAGTGGTCCGACTAGCCGGAACACCGGGGAGCTGTTTTTT. Translated: CASGPTSRNTGELFF.

The chain uses TRBV12-3 or TRBV12-4 and TRBJ1-1; D call uncertain. The CDR3 sequence is 13 residues long. V was pared by 10 bases and J by 1 base, with 13 bases between. CDR3 bases: TGTGCCATCGCCCTAGATTGGAACACTGAAGCTTTCTTT. Encoded protein: CAIALDWNTEAFF.

This clone was seen a few times. The rearrangement links TRBV2 to TRBJ2-3; D ambiguous. There are 14 residues in the CDR3. V was trimmed by 4 bases and J by 0 bases, leaving 8 bases between them. Germline CDR1 is SNHLY and CDR2 is FYNNEI. The CDR3 reads CASSVGLSTDTQYF. The CDR3 DNA follows: TGTGCCAGCAGTGTGGGCCTCAGCACAGATACGCAGTATTTT. The whole variable domain, remainder taken from reference TRBV2 and TRBJ2-3, is EPEVTQTPSHQVTQMGQEVILRCVPISNHLYFYWYRQILGQKVEFLVSFYNNEISEKSEIFDDQFSVERPDGSNFTLKIRSTKLEDSAMYFCASSVGLSTDTQYFGPGTRLTVL.

J is TRBJ1-1 and V is TRBV9; no definite D call. Germline V CDR1 and CDR2: SGDLS, YYNGEE. The germline V and J ends were trimmed by 0 bases and 7 bases, with 10 bases remaining between them. This CDR3 contains 13 residues. The CDR3 nucleotides are TGTGCCAGCAGCGTAGGGGCGGGGAATGAAGCTTTCTTT. Residues: CASSVGAGNEAFF.

This clone was observed a handful of times. The rearrangement uses TRBV7-2 and TRBJ2-7; 7 nucleotides match TRBD2. Germline V CDR1 and CDR2: SGHTA, FQGNSA. This CDR3 comprises 14 residues. V was clipped by 6 bases and J by 0 bases; unmatched bases: 5. The CDR3 nucleotides are TGTGCCAGCAGGTGGGGGGGTAACTCCTACGAGCAGTACTTC. Translating gives CASRWGGNSYEQYF.

V and J are TRBV18 and TRBJ2-3, with 7 bases that match TRBD2. Germline assignment: CDR1 KGHSH and CDR2 LQKENI. V gave up 4 bases and J gave up 2 bases; unmatched junction bases: 6. The CDR3 loop spans 15 amino acids. The CDR3 bases are TGTGCCAGCTCACGCCGCGGGAGCAACACAGATACGCAGTATTTT. It codes for CASSRRGSNTDTQYF.

This clone was counted a single time. This chain joins TRBV10-2 and TRBJ2-3; D gene ambiguous. Deletions cut 5 bases from V and 2 bases from J, with 14 bases between. Germline V gene sequence: CDR1 WSHSY, CDR2 SAAADI. This CDR3 is 15 amino acids long. The DNA for the CDR3 is TGCGCCAGCAGTCGTAGTGTAAAGAACACAGATACGCAGTATTTT. Protein: CASSRSVKNTDTQYF.